Presented here are 14 T cell receptor beta chains from one specimen sequenced in a study of cytotoxic CD8 clonotypes in ibrutinib-treated CLL listed by TCRdb under 2021. This specimen's time point label, interpreted: about eleven months on ibrutinib. The library was built by means of the immunoSEQ multiplex PCR assay. Not all clones reach the TCRdb copy of this immuneACCESS table, which keeps in-frame sequences only. Checked studies attribute under half of the gap to unresolved V genes and leave the rest unexplained. The sample contains over 200,000 clones, about three quarters of them found a single time. The top ten constitute roughly 6.4% of the sample. The starting material was PBMCs, obtained after 12 months of ibrutinib treatment. These TCRs come from a human donor with chronic lymphocytic leukemia.

The chain has TRBV19 and TRBJ1-1; D gene unclear. Trimming took 3 bases from V and 5 from J, leaving 13 bases between them. CDR1 and CDR2 from the germline V gene are LNHDA and SQIVND (reference sequence). The CDR3 is made up of 14 amino acids. CDR3 sequence (DNA): TGTGCCAGTAGTATCGGCTCTTCTGGTACTGAAGCTTTCTTT. Translation: CASSIGSSGTEAFF.

V is TRBV5-1 and J is TRBJ2-1; TRBD2 agrees at 7 bases. V lost 0 bases and J lost 8; bases outside the gene matches: 8. CDR1 is SGHRS and CDR2 is YFSETQ in the germline V gene. The CDR3 loop spans 15 amino acids. The CDR3 spells CASSLVAGVMDEQFF. The DNA for the CDR3 is TGCGCCAGCAGCTTGGTTGCGGGAGTAATGGATGAGCAGTTCTTC.

In its sample, this clone was seen once. CDR3 residues: CASSTRTGALYNEQFF. The DNA of the CDR3 is TGTGCCAGCAGCACGCGAACAGGGGCGCTATACAATGAGCAGTTCTTC. V usage is TRBV7-3 and J usage is TRBJ2-1; 7 bases align to TRBD1. After removal of 5 bases from V and 4 bases from J, the junction contained 11 bases not matched to a gene. CDR1 is SGHTA, CDR2 FQGTGA, per germline. This CDR3 comprises 16 residues.

The V call is TRBV6-1, the J call TRBJ2-7, with a tentative D call TRBD1 (6 bases). The V and J ends lost 6 bases and 2 bases respectively, with 17 bases between them. From germline, CDR1 is MNHNS and CDR2 SASEGT. The CDR3 covers 15 residues. CDR3 DNA sequence: TGTGCCAGCAGCGGGAAGATACAGGGCCCCTACGAGCAGTACTTC. Translated: CASSGKIQGPYEQYF.

This clone was counted once. The rearrangement links TRBV9 to TRBJ2-5, with 10 bases fitting TRBD2. Germline V lookup: CDR1 SGDLS, CDR2 YYNGEE. The CDR3 runs 16 residues. V lost 4 bases and J lost 4; bases outside the gene matches: 10. Here the CDR3 reads CASSRIGLAEVETQYF. The CDR3 region has the DNA TGTGCCAGCAGCCGGATCGGACTAGCGGAGGTAGAGACCCAGTACTTC.

CDR3 loop: CASSPRGLGSYEQYF. The CDR3 DNA reads as TGTGCCAGCAGTCCCCGAGGACTGGGCTCCTACGAGCAGTACTTC. The V call is TRBV27, the J call TRBJ2-7; tentative D call: TRBD2 (5 bases). The CDR3 sequence is 15 residues long. Germline-derived CDR1 and CDR2 are MNHEY and SMNVEV (reference sequence). V lost 5 bases and J 0 bases, leaving 14 bases between the germline ends.

This clone was recorded a few times. CDR3 residues: CASSLGPGSSYNEQFF. DNA for the CDR3: TGCGCCAGCAGCTTGGGGCCAGGGAGCTCCTACAATGAGCAGTTCTTC. The chain links TRBV5-1 to TRBJ2-1; possibly TRBD1 or TRBD2 for D (5 bases each). The germline V and J ends were trimmed by 0 bases and 0 bases, with 10 bases remaining between them. This CDR3 has 16 amino acids. CDR1 and CDR2 (germline): SGHRS, YFSETQ.

The V call is TRBV11-2, the J call TRBJ2-1; perhaps TRBD2 as D (5 bases). V was trimmed by 8 bases and J by 3 bases, leaving 11 bases between them. CDR1 and CDR2 from the germline V gene are SGHAT and FQNNGV. There are 13 residues in the CDR3. The CDR3 here is CASGRGFYNEQFF. In nucleotides, the CDR3 is TGTGCCAGCGGCCGCGGGTTCTACAATGAGCAGTTCTTC.

The chain employs TRBV7-2 and TRBJ2-1; D gene uncertain. This CDR3 region has 15 residues. V dropped 4 bases and J dropped 0 bases, with 10 bases sitting between them. CDR1 is SGHTA, CDR2 FQGNSA, per germline. CDR3 region: CASSSGPSSYNEQFF. The CDR3 region has the DNA TGTGCCAGCAGCTCTGGTCCTAGCTCCTACAATGAGCAGTTCTTC.

The chain employs TRBV2 and TRBJ1-1; TRBD1 aligns across 7 bases. Trimming cost V 5 bases and J 11 bases; bases outside gene matches: 17. Germline V lookup: CDR1 SNHLY, CDR2 FYNNEI. The CDR3 covers 15 residues. Here the CDR3 DNA reads TGTGCCAGCAGTATCCGGGACAGCGATAACCCAATGGCTTTCTTT. Protein sequence: CASSIRDSDNPMAFF.

The V call is TRBV19, the J call TRBJ2-7, with 7 bases fitting TRBD2. Losses at the gene ends were 4 bases for V and 0 bases for J; bases not matched to a gene: 9. This CDR3 is 16 amino acids long. CDR1 is LNHDA, CDR2 SQIVND, per germline (reference sequence). The CDR3 nucleotides are TGTGCCAGTAGTACCCCTAGCGGAATCGACTCCTACGAGCAGTACTTC. Translated, it gives CASSTPSGIDSYEQYF.

This clone was seen a few times. This chain connects TRBV19 to TRBJ1-2; TRBD1 agrees at 7 bases. In germline, CDR1 is LNHDA, CDR2 SQIVND (reference sequence). The CDR3 extends over 13 amino acids. V dropped 6 bases and J dropped 5; count of bases not matched to a gene: 6. The CDR3 here is CASSPTGTYGYTF. The CDR3 nucleotides read TGTGCCAGTAGCCCGACAGGGACGTATGGCTACACCTTC.

The V and J genes are TRBV9 and TRBJ2-7; D uncertain. This CDR3 has 14 amino acids. Germline lookup yields CDR1 SGDLS and CDR2 YYNGEE. V was pared by 3 bases and J by 1 base, with 11 bases between. CDR3 region: CASSARDPSYEQYF. DNA of the CDR3: TGTGCCAGCAGCGCCCGAGACCCGTCCTACGAGCAGTACTTC.

The chain couples TRBV5-1 to TRBJ2-5; 10 bases match TRBD1. V shed 4 bases, J shed 4 bases, and the junction held 7 bases outside the gene matches. The length of the CDR3 is 15 residues. CDR1 and CDR2 from the germline V gene are SGHRS and YFSETQ. The CDR3 spells CASSVGQGGRETQYF. The CDR3 nucleotides are TGCGCCAGCAGCGTAGGACAGGGGGGACGAGAGACCCAGTACTTC.